This T cell receptor (beta chain) derives from a study of beta chain features in type 1 diabetes. Heparinised blood was drawn once per donor, averaging about 100 mL. Since all of the isolated RNA was reverse transcribed, expressed TCRB transcripts were what got sequenced. It was found that naive, central memory and regulatory T cell samples averaged roughly 3.6 million reads. Libraries were prepared by immunoSEQ multiplex PCR; TCRdb keeps only in-frame clonotypes and omits some of them. Of about 650,000 clones listed, around an eighth are singletons. This clone has a handful of counts. The antigen is unknown. The sample contains more than one DNA sequence encoding this CDR3. V was cut by 6 bases and J by 1 base, with 7 bases left in between. The germline V gene encodes CDR1 MDHEN and CDR2 SYDVKM. CDR3 length equals 13 residues. Study-wide results and limits: Moderate but significant shortening of TCRB CDR3s was recorded in all four CD4+ subsets from Type 1 diabetes patients.

J is TRBJ1-5 and V is TRBV28; D is unclear. The specimen was naive CD4+ T cells from blood. The receptor's source is a man in his thirties or forties with type 1 diabetes. The CDR3 DNA follows: TGTGCCAGCAGCCGAGACAGCAATCAGCCCCAGCATTTT. Amino acid sequence: CASSRDSNQPQHF.